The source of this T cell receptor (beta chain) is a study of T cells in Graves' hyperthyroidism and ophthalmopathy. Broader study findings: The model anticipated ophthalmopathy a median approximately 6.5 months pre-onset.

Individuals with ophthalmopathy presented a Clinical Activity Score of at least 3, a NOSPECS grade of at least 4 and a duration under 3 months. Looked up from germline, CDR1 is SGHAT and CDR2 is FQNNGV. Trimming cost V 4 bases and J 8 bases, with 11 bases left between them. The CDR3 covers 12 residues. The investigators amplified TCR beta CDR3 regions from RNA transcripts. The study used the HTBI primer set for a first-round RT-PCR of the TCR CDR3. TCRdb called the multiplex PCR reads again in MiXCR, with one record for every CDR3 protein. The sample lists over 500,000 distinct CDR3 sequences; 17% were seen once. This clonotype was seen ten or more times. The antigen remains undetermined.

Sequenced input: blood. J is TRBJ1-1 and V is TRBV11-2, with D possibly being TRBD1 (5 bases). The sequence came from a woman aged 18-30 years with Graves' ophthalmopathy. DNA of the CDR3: TGTGCCAGCAGCTCGGGGCCGGCGGAAGCTTTCTTT. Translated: CASSSGPAEAFF.